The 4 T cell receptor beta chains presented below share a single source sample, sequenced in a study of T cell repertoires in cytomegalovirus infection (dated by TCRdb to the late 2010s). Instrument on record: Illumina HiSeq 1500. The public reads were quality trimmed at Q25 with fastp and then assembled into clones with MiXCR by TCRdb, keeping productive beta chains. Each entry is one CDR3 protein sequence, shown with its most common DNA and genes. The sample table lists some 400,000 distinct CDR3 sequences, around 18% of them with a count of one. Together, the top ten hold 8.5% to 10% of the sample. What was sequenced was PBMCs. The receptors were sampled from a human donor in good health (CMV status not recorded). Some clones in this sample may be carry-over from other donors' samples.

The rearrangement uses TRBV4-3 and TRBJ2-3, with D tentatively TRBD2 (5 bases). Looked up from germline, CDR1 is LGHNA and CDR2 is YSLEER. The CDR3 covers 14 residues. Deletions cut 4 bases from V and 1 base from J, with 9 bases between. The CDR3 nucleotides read TGCGCCAGCAGCCCCAAACTAGGCACAGATACGCAGTATTTT. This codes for CASSPKLGTDTQYF.

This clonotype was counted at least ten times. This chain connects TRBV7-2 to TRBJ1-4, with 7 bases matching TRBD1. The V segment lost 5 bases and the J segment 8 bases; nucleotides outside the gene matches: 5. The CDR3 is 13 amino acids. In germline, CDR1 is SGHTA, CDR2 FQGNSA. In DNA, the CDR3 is TGTGCCAGCAGCCGACAGGGACGGGAAAAACTGTTTTTT. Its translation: CASSRQGREKLFF.

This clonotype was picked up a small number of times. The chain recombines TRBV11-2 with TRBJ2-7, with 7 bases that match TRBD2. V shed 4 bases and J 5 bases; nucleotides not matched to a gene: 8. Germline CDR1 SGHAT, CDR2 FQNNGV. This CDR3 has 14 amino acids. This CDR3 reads CASSSSAGSDEQYF. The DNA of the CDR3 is TGTGCCAGCAGCTCCTCAGCGGGGAGTGACGAGCAGTACTTC. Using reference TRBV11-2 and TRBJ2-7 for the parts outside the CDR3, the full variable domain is EAGVAQSPRYKIIEKRQSVAFWCNPISGHATLYWYQQILGQGPKLLIQFQNNGVVDDSQLPKDRFSAERLKGVDSTLKIQPAKLEDSAVYLCASSSSAGSDEQYFGPGTRLTVT.

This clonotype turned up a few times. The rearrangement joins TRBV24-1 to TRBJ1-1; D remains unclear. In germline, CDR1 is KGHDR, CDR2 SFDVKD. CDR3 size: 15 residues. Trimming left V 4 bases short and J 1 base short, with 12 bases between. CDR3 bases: TGTGCCACCAGTGACCCGAGGGAGGGGAACACTGAAGCTTTCTTT. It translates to CATSDPREGNTEAFF.